This T cell receptor (beta chain) was identified in a study of radiotherapy plus CTLA-4 blockade in lung cancer. In the study overall: About 17% of enrolled patients responded objectively, and 25% to 40% had disease control.

The V gene's germline CDR1 is SGHRS and CDR2 YFSETQ. The V end lost 8 bases, the J end lost 3 bases, and 11 bases lay between the germline ends. The CDR3 length is 12 residues. Focal radiation and CTLA-4 blockade (ipilimumab) were tested in chemo-refractory metastatic non-small-cell lung cancer patients. A remark on this clone: Its antigen is not known.

General study results and limits: In blood, early T cell clone dynamics reportedly predicted response best, together with interferon-beta. Tumor-derived TCR clones expanded in blood after radiotherapy plus ipilimumab.

Some clones are missing from TCRdb's copy, which holds only in-frame ones; the method was immunoSEQ multiplex PCR. The table records about 86,000 clones, around 83% of them present only once. The chain combines TRBV5-1 with TRBJ1-2; D gene uncertain. The clonotype was recovered from a human donor with non-small cell lung cancer who had stable disease on radiotherapy plus ipilimumab. The specimen was peripheral blood, collected from a patient treated with radiotherapy plus ipilimumab. The DNA of the CDR3 is TGCGCCAGTATTGGGTGGGACTATGGCTACACCTTC. This codes for CASIGWDYGYTF.